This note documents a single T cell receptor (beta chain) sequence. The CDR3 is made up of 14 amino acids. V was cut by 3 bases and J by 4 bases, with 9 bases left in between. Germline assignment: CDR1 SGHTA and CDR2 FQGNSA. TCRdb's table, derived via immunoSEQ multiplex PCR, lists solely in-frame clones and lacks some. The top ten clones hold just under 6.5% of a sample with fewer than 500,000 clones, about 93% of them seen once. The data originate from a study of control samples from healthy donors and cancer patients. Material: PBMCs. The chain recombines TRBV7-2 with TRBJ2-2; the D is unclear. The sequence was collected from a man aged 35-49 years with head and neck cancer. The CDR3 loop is CASSFTEATGELFF. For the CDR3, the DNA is TGTGCCAGCAGCTTTACGGAAGCCACCGGGGAGCTGTTTTTT.